This T cell receptor beta chain was sequenced for a study of OX40 agonist ivuxolimab in advanced cancers. Study background: Recorded diagnoses for dose-escalation patients were hepatocellular carcinoma, melanoma, renal cell or head and neck cancer.

Notes on this clone: Its antigen is undetermined.

Sequencing was performed with immunoSEQ multiplex PCR; in TCRdb, only in-frame clones are kept and a portion is missing. The table has tens of thousands of clones, around 87% seen once. Germline CDR1 SGHNT, CDR2 YYREEE (reference sequence). After removal of 2 bases from V and 4 bases from J, the junction contained 6 bases not matched to a gene. This CDR3 comprises 16 residues. Study observations and caveats: A proportion of nonresponders additionally exhibited low normalized T-cell clonal expansion.

This TCR was recovered from an adult with an advanced solid tumor such as melanoma, head and neck, liver or kidney cancer. The chain links TRBV5-4 to TRBJ2-5; 12 positions agree with TRBD2. The starting material was CD4+ or CD8+ T cells sorted from blood, obtained in a trial of the OX40 agonist ivuxolimab. For the CDR3, the DNA is TGTGCCAGCAGCTTCAGCACTAGCGGGGGGTTAGAGACCCAGTACTTC. It yields the protein CASSFSTSGGLETQYF. Using reference TRBV5-4 and TRBJ2-5 for the parts outside the CDR3, the full variable domain is ETGVTQSPTHLIKTRGQQVTLRCSSQSGHNTVSWYQQALGQGPQFIFQYYREEENGRGNFPPRFSGLQFPNYSSELNVNALELDDSALYLCASSFSTSGGLETQYFGPGTRLLVL.